The 27 T cell receptor beta chains below come from one sample, sequenced in a study of shared clonotypes between healthy human individuals. TCRdb's table, derived via immunoSEQ multiplex PCR, lists solely in-frame clones and lacks some. The sample lists around 1.6 million clones, 95% to 99% occurring once. The specimen sequenced was naive CD4+ T cells sorted from blood. Regarding subset: CD45RA+ positively selected. The receptors come from a man aged 30 to 45 in good health.

The genes are TRBV5-4 and TRBJ2-1, with 11 nucleotides matching TRBD2. Per germline, CDR1 SGHNT and CDR2 YYREEE (reference sequence). The CDR3 consists of 16 residues. The J segment lost 3 bases and the V segment lost 5 bases, leaving 7 bases of the junction unmatched. The CDR3 loop reads CASSPLAGGFYNEQFF. The CDR3 DNA reads TGTGCCAGCAGTCCGTTAGCGGGAGGGTTCTACAATGAGCAGTTCTTC.

V and J are TRBV18 and TRBJ2-7, with TRBD2 matching over 10 bases. CDR1 and CDR2 (germline): KGHSH, LQKENI. The V segment lost 0 bases and the J segment 4 bases; nucleotides outside the gene matches: 6. The CDR3 extends over 16 amino acids. The CDR3 loop is CASSPPGLAESYEQYF. In nucleotides, the CDR3 is TGTGCCAGCTCACCACCCGGACTAGCGGAAAGTTACGAGCAGTACTTC.

As concerns this clone: The same CDR3 is also encoded by other DNA sequences in this sample. The V gene is TRBV6-1, the J gene TRBJ2-7; 7 positions match TRBD1. The CDR3 runs to 12 residues. In germline, CDR1 is MNHNS, CDR2 SASEGT. Germline trimming cut 8 bases from V and 2 bases from J; bases unmatched to any gene: 3. The CDR3 DNA follows: TGTGCCAGCTCGGGACAGCCCTACGAGCAGTACTTC. Protein product: CASSGQPYEQYF.

V gene TRBV5-4 combines with J gene TRBJ2-1, with 9 bases fitting TRBD2. This CDR3 is built from 14 residues. Germline V gives CDR1 SGHNT, CDR2 YYREEE (reference sequence). V lost 6 bases to trimming and J lost 13 bases; unmatched junction nucleotides: 14. This CDR3 is CASNLPGLAETQFF. Written as DNA, the CDR3 is TGTGCCAGCAATTTACCGGGACTAGCAGAAACCCAGTTCTTC.

V usage is TRBV2 and J usage is TRBJ2-1; D is ambiguous. Germline CDR1 is SNHLY and CDR2 is FYNNEI. V dropped 1 base and J dropped 4 bases, with 5 bases sitting between them. The CDR3 has 13 residues. The CDR3 nucleotides read TGTGCCAGCAGTGAAGGGGAATACAATGAGCAGTTCTTC. Protein sequence: CASSEGEYNEQFF.

The chain carries TRBV7-3 and TRBJ2-1, with 10 bases aligning to TRBD2. Losses at the gene ends were 5 bases for V and 9 bases for J; bases not matched to a gene: 4. CDR1 is SGHTA, CDR2 FQGTGA, per germline. This CDR3 is built from 13 residues. The chain's CDR3 is CASSLAGEGEQFF. The CDR3 DNA follows: TGTGCCAGCAGCCTAGCGGGAGAAGGTGAGCAGTTCTTC.

V usage is TRBV5-4 and J usage is TRBJ2-7; TRBD2 aligns across 8 bases. V shed 4 bases, J shed 7 bases, and the junction held 13 bases outside the gene matches. This CDR3 region has 15 residues. Germline CDR1 SGHNT, CDR2 YYREEE (reference sequence). CDR3 DNA: TGTGCCAGCAGCCCCGAATCCAGCGGGAGAAAAGAGCAGTACTTC. Protein: CASSPESSGRKEQYF.

This clone was detected once. The CDR3 reads CASSGGGRASYNEQFF. In DNA, the CDR3 is TGCGCCAGCAGTGGTGGCGGGAGGGCGTCCTACAATGAGCAGTTCTTC. The V and J genes are TRBV10-2 and TRBJ2-1, with 9 bases aligning to TRBD2. J was trimmed by 1 base and V by 4 bases; bases with no gene match: 5. Per germline, CDR1 WSHSY and CDR2 SAAADI. This CDR3 contains 16 residues.

The chain couples TRBV19 to TRBJ1-5; D remains unclear. The CDR3 runs to 15 residues. Germline V gives CDR1 LNHDA, CDR2 SQIVND (reference sequence). Trimming shortened V by 1 base and J by 4 bases, and 11 bases separated the two germline ends. CDR3 in DNA: TGTGCCAGTAGTATAGCCCCAGGAAGGAATCAGCCCCAGCATTTT. This gives the protein CASSIAPGRNQPQHF.

This chain links TRBV21-1 with TRBJ2-7; the DNA was not used to check the table's D call, TRBD2. TRBV21-1 is labeled a pseudogene. The CDR3 sequence is 14 residues long. CDR3: CASSPRLDPYEQYF. The CDR3, as DNA: TGTGCCAGCAGCCCTAGACTCGATCCCTACGAGCAGTACTTC.

The rearrangement links TRBV6-6 to TRBJ2-1, with 7 bases lining up with TRBD2. CDR3 size: 15 residues. V shed 2 bases, J shed 7 bases, and the junction held 8 bases outside the gene matches. Germline CDR1 MNHNY, CDR2 SVGAGI (reference sequence). In DNA form, the CDR3 reads TGTGCCAGCAGTTACGGGCGGGGGATCGTAAATGAGCAGTTCTTC. This gives the protein CASSYGRGIVNEQFF.

In its sample, this clone was seen once. The J gene is TRBJ2-7, the V gene TRBV10-3; D remains ambiguous. The CDR3 totals 15 residues. Germline V gene data show CDR1 as ENHRY and CDR2 as SYGVKD. Trimming removed 0 bases at V and 7 bases at J, with 16 bases between. The CDR3 spells CAISESPDQSTEQYF. The CDR3 bases are TGTGCCATCAGTGAGTCCCCGGACCAATCTACGGAGCAGTACTTC.

This chain uses TRBV18 with TRBJ1-5; D is ambiguous. Looked up from germline, CDR1 is KGHSH and CDR2 is LQKENI. V dropped 0 bases and J dropped 5 bases, with 8 bases sitting between them. CDR3 size: 14 residues. The CDR3 region is CASSPPTVDQPQHF. CDR3 nucleotides: TGTGCCAGCTCACCACCGACGGTAGATCAGCCCCAGCATTTT.

The chain carries TRBV10-1 and TRBJ2-2; no reliable D call. Germline V CDR1 and CDR2: WNHNN, SYGVQD (reference sequence). This CDR3 comprises 13 residues. Trimming shortened V by 4 bases and J by 6 bases, and 9 bases separated the two germline ends. The DNA for the CDR3 is TGCGCCAGCAGTGCCTCACAGCCCGGGGAGCTGTTTTTT. It specifies CASSASQPGELFF.

The chain carries TRBV18 and TRBJ2-2; tentative D call: TRBD1 (6 bases). Trimming took off 3 bases at V and 6 bases at J, with 32 bases between the two ends. Germline V gives CDR1 KGHSH, CDR2 LQKENI. The CDR3 sequence is 21 residues long. The CDR3 is CASSPKLPGHTLIQAPGELFF. CDR3 nucleotide sequence: TGTGCCAGCTCACCTAAATTACCGGGACACACGCTGATTCAGGCACCCGGGGAGCTGTTTTTT.

The chain couples TRBV5-1 to TRBJ2-5; no firm D call. V dropped 2 bases and J dropped 5 bases, with 4 bases sitting between them. Germline assignment: CDR1 SGHRS and CDR2 YFSETQ. This CDR3 is 11 amino acids long. This CDR3 is CASSFDETQYF. The CDR3 region has the DNA TGCGCCAGCAGCTTCGACGAGACCCAGTACTTC. The full variable domain, completed using reference TRBV5-1 and TRBJ2-5, is KAGVTQTPRYLIKTRGQQVTLSCSPISGHRSVSWYQQTPGQGLQFLFEYFSETQRNKGNFPGRFSGRQFSNSRSEMNVSTLELGDSALYLCASSFDETQYFGPGTRLLVL.

The table lists this clone with a count of one. This chain links TRBV27 with TRBJ2-3; D gene ambiguous. The CDR3 loop spans 12 amino acids. Trimming took off 5 bases at V and 2 bases at J, with 5 bases between the two ends. Germline V gives CDR1 MNHEY, CDR2 SMNVEV (reference sequence). CDR3 nucleotide sequence: TGTGCCAGCAGTGGGTTCACAGATACGCAGTATTTT. Protein product: CASSGFTDTQYF.

This rearrangement joins TRBV29-1 to TRBJ2-3; 9 positions agree with TRBD2. The CDR3 contains 16 residues. Germline CDR1 SQVTM, CDR2 ANQGSEA. With V trimmed by 6 bases and J by 0 bases, 10 bases remained unmatched. The CDR3 loop reads CSVRGGLATSTDTQYF. Here the CDR3 DNA reads TGCAGCGTCAGAGGTGGACTAGCGACTAGCACAGATACGCAGTATTTT.

The count of this clone is one. This chain joins TRBV5-4 and TRBJ2-1, with 13 bases matching TRBD2. This CDR3 is built from 14 residues. After removal of 6 bases from V and 4 bases from J, the junction contained 1 base not matched to a gene. Germline CDR1 reads SGHNT; CDR2 reads YYREEE (reference sequence). CDR3 residues: CASTGLAGYNEQFF. Here the CDR3 DNA reads TGTGCCAGCACGGGACTAGCGGGATACAATGAGCAGTTCTTC.

V is TRBV19 and J is TRBJ2-5; 9 bases align to TRBD2. After removal of 5 bases from V and 4 bases from J, the junction contained 5 bases not matched to a gene. Germline loops: CDR1 LNHDA, CDR2 SQIVND (reference sequence). The CDR3 extends over 14 amino acids. CDR3 DNA sequence: TGTGCCAGTAGTCCTAGCGGGGCCCCAGAGACCCAGTACTTC. Protein: CASSPSGAPETQYF.

The rearrangement uses TRBV2 and TRBJ2-1; 11 nucleotides align to TRBD2. The germline gives CDR1 SNHLY, CDR2 FYNNEI. This CDR3 region has 15 residues. J was trimmed by 7 bases and V by 2 bases; bases with no gene match: 4. CDR3 DNA sequence: TGTGCCAGCAGTGAATCGGGACTAGCGGTTAATGAGCAGTTCTTC. Residues: CASSESGLAVNEQFF.

This clone was seen just once. V and J are TRBV5-1 and TRBJ2-5; a possible D gene is TRBD1 (7 bases). This CDR3 region has 16 residues. V lost 3 bases and J 0 bases, leaving 15 bases between the germline ends. CDR1 and CDR2 (germline): SGHRS, YFSETQ. The CDR3, as DNA: TGCGCCAGCAGCTCGGAGGGACAGCGCGACCAAGAGACCCAGTACTTC. Translated, it gives CASSSEGQRDQETQYF.

The CDR3 nucleotides are TGTGCCAGCAGCCAAGGTGTGCGGCGCCTCTACGAGCAGTACTTC. As protein: CASSQGVRRLYEQYF. The chain employs TRBV14 and TRBJ2-7; D is unclear. This CDR3 spans 15 amino acids. Germline V gene lookup returns CDR1 SGHDN and CDR2 FVKESK. Trimming removed 1 base from V and 3 bases from J, with 13 bases in between.

This sequence joins TRBV2 and TRBJ2-7; 9 nucleotides line up with TRBD1. The CDR3 totals 13 residues. J gave up 1 base and V 8 bases, and 3 bases lay outside the gene matches. The germline V gene has CDR1 SNHLY and CDR2 FYNNEI. CDR3 region: CASDGTGSYEQYF. The DNA of the CDR3 is TGTGCCAGCGACGGGACAGGGTCCTACGAGCAGTACTTC.

The V gene is TRBV19, the J gene TRBJ1-2; no clear D. CDR3 size: 9 residues. CDR1 LNHDA and CDR2 SQIVND come from the germline V gene (reference sequence). The CDR3 sequence: CGYSYGYTF. In DNA, the CDR3 is TGTGGCTACAGCTATGGCTACACCTTC.

The rearrangement joins TRBV10-3 to TRBJ2-1; perhaps TRBD1 as D (5 bases). From germline, CDR1 is ENHRY and CDR2 SYGVKD. This CDR3 has 11 residues. V was trimmed by 8 bases and J by 7 bases, leaving 9 bases between them. The CDR3 loop reads CAIGNRNEQFF. For the CDR3, the DNA is TGTGCCATCGGCAACAGGAATGAGCAGTTCTTC.

This clone was seen only once. The V and J genes are TRBV29-1 and TRBJ1-1; a possible D gene is TRBD1 (5 bases). Deletions cut 4 bases from V and 1 base from J, with 16 bases between. Germline CDR1 reads SQVTM; CDR2 reads ANQGSEA. The CDR3 sequence is 15 residues long. DNA of the CDR3: TGCAGCGTTGCATTTCGCGGGGCCGGGAACACTGAAGCTTTCTTT. Protein: CSVAFRGAGNTEAFF.